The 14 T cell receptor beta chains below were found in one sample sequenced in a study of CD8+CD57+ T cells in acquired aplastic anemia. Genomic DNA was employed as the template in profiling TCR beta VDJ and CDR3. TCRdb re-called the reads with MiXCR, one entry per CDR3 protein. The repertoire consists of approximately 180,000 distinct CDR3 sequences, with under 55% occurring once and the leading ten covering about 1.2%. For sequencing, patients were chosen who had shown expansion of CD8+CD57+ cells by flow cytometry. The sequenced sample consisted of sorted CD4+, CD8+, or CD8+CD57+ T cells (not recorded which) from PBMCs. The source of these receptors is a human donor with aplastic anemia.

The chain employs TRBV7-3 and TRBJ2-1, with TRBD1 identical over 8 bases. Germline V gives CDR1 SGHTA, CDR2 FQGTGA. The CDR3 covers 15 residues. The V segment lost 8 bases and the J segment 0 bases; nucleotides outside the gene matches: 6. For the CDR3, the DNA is TGTGCCAGCGCCGAAGGGACAGGCTCCTACAATGAGCAGTTCTTC. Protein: CASAEGTGSYNEQFF.

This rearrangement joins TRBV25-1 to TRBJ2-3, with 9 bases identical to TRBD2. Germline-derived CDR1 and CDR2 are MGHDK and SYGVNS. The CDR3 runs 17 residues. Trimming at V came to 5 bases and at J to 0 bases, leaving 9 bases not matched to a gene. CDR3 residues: CASSLAGGPPSTDTQYF. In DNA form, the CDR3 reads TGTGCCAGCAGTTTGGCGGGGGGGCCTCCAAGCACAGATACGCAGTATTTT. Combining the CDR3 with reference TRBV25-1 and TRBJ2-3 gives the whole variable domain EADIYQTPRYLVIGTGKKITLECSQTMGHDKMYWYQQDPGMELHLIHYSYGVNSTEKGDLSSESTVSRIRTEHFPLTLESARPSHTSQYLCASSLAGGPPSTDTQYFGPGTRLTVL.

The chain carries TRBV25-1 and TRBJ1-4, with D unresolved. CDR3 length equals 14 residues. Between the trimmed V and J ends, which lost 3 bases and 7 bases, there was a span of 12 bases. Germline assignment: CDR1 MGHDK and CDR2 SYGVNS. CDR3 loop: CASSDQGIGEKLFF. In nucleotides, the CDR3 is TGTGCCAGCAGTGATCAAGGGATCGGTGAAAAACTGTTTTTT.

The CDR3 spells CATSGATNEKLFF. DNA for the CDR3: TGTGCCACATCAGGGGCAACTAATGAAAAACTGTTTTTT. The V gene is TRBV15, the J gene TRBJ1-4, with D perhaps matching TRBD1 (6 bases). Germline lookup yields CDR1 LNHNV and CDR2 YYDKDF (reference sequence). V was shortened by 9 bases and J by 0 bases, with 8 bases between the two germline ends. This CDR3 spans 13 amino acids. The complete variable domain, with remaining parts taken from reference TRBV15 and TRBJ1-4, reads DAMVIQNPRYQVTQFGKPVTLSCSQTLNHNVMYWYQQKSSQAPKLLFHYYDKDFNNEADTPDNFQSRRPNTSFCFLDIRSPGLGDTAMYLCATSGATNEKLFFGSGTQLSVL.

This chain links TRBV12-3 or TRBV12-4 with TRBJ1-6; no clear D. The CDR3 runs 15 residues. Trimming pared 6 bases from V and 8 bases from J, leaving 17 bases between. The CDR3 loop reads CASSRGTFLYSPLHF. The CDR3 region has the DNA TGTGCCAGCAGCCGTGGAACTTTCCTTTATTCACCCCTCCACTTT.

The CDR3, as DNA: TGTGCCAGCAGCCAAGGGTTAGGGAATGAGCAGTTCTTC. This translates into CASSQGLGNEQFF. This chain connects TRBV7-3 to TRBJ2-1, with D uncertain. Germline CDR1 and CDR2: SGHTA and FQGTGA. Deletions cut 5 bases from V and 7 bases from J, with 12 bases between. The CDR3 is made up of 13 amino acids.

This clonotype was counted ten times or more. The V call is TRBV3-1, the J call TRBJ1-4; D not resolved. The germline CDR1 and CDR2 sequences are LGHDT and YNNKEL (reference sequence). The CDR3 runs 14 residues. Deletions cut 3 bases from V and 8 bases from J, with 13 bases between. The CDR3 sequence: CASSHRLGGEKLFF. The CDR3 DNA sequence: TGTGCCAGCAGCCACAGACTGGGAGGGGAAAAACTGTTTTTT.

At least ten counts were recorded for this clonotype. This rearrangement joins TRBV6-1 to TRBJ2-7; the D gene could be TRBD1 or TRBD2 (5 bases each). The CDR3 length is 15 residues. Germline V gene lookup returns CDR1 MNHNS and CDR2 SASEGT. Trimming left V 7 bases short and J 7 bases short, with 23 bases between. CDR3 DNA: TGTGCCAGCAACTCTCGGGGCAGGGCCTCGGGGGAGCAGTACTTC. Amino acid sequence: CASNSRGRASGEQYF.

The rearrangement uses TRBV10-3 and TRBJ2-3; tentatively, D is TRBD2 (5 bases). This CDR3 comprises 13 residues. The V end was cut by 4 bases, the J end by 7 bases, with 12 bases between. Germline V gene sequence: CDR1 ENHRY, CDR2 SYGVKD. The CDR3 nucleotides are TGTGCCATCAGTGGAGGGCAAGCTAATACGCAGTATTTT. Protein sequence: CAISGGQANTQYF.

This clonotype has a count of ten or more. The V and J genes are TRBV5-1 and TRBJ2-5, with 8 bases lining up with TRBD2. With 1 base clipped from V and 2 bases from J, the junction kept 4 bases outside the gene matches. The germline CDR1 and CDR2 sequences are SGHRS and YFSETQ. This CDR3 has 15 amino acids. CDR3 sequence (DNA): TGCGCCAGCAGCTTGCGGGGGGGGCTGCAAGAGACCCAGTACTTC. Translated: CASSLRGGLQETQYF.

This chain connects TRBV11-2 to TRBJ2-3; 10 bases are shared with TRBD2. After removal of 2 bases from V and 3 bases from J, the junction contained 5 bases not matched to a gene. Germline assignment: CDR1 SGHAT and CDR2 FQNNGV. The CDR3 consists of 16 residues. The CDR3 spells CASSLFSSGGTDTQYF. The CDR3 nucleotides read TGTGCCAGCAGCTTATTTTCTAGCGGGGGTACAGATACGCAGTATTTT.

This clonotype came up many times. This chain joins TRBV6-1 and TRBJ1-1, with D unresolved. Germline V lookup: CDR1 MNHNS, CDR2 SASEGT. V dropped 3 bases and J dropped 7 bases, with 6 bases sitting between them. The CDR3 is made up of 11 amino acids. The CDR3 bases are TGTGCCAGCAGTGATGGGTATGAAGCTTTCTTT. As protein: CASSDGYEAFF.

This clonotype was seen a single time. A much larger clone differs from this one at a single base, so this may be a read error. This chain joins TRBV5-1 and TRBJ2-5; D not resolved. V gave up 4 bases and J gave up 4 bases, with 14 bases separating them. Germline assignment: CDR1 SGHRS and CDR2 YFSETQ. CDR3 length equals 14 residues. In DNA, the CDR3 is TGCGCCAGCAGCCCCACCAGGACGTCAGAGACCCAGTACTTC. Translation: CASSPTRTSETQYF.

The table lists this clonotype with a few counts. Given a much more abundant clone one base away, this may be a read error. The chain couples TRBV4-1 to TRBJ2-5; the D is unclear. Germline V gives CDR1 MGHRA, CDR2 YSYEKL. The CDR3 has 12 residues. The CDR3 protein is CASSQVREAQYF. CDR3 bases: TGCGCCAGCAGCCAAGTGAGAGAGGCCCAGTACTTC.